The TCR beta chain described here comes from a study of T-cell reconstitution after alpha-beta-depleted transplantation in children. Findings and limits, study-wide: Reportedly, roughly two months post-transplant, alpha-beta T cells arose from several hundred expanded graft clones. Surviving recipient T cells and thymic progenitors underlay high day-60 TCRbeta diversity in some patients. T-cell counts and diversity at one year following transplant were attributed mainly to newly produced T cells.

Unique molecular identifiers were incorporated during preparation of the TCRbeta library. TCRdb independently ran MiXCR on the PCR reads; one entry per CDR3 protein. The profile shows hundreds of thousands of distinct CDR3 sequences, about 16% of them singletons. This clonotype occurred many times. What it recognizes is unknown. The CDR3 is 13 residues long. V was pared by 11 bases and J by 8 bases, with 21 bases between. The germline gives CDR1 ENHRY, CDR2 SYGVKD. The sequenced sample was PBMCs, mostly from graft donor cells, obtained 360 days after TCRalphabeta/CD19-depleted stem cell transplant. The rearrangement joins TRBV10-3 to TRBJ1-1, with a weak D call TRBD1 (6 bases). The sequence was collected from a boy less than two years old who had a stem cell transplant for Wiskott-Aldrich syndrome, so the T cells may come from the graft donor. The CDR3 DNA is TGTGCCTCAAACGGGGGGGCCGGACTGGAAGCTTTCTTT. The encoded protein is CASNGGAGLEAFF.